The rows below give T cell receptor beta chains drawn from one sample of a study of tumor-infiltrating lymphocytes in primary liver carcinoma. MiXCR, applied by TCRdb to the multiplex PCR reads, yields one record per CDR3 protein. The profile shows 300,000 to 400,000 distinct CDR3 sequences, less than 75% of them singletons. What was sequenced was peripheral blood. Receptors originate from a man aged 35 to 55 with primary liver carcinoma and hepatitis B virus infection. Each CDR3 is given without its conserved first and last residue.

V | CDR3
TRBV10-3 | AISDPGLAGEGNEQF
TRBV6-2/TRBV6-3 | ASKAAGADNEQF
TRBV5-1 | ASSLAEVGEQF
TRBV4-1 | ASSQDRQIYEQY
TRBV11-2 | ASTVVGVSNSLLH
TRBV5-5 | ASSFSSGGNIQY
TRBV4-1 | ACSPPSFTTAF
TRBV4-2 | VSSQSWQLYTEAF
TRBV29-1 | SAEAAPRSTDTQY
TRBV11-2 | VSSFRTSVNTDTQY
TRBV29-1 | SVQTGLPQPQH
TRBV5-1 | ASSPTSDGTDTQY
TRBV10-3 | AISEPGQKNTEAF
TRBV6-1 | ASSEGGREQF
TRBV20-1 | SAADTYEQY
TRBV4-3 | ASNQDLPTSTPLNVQF
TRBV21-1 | ASSKEIPWTGGPDQPQH
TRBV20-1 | SALAFGSTEAF
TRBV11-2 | ASSYSGFSPYNEQS
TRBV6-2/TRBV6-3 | ASSYVSGRADTQH
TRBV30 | AWSMGLIYNEQF
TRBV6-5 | ARRRDRGHEQY
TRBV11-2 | ASSQDDGSSYNEQF
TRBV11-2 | ASTESSCNEQF
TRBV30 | AWSVRDHERY
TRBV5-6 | ASILAELEYEQY
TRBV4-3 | ASSQDRGQNIHY
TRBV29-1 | STRPRERGTDTRY
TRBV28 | ASTDFGEQY
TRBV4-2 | ACSQELAYEQY
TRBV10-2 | ATGQVDERY
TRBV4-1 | ANSLGTSAPYEQY
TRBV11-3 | ASSSGRTSDTQY
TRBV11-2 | ASSSPGSGCNTQY
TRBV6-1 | ARFSPDIQY
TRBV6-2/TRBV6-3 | ASSYSTGSLSYSGNTIY
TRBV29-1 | SVEGVVGARNEQF
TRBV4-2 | ASSQILVTGDCPGELF
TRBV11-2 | ASSSRSTGNTDTQY
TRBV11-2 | ASSFVEGWETGELF